Listed here are 19 T cell receptor beta chains from one sample, sequenced in a study of blood T cell repertoires in COVID-19. Method: immunoSEQ multiplex PCR; TCRdb's copy keeps in-frame clones and lacks some. The data show 95,000 to 150,000 clones, roughly 79% seen once. The source material was peripheral blood. These receptors originate from a man in his 70s with acute or convalescent COVID-19.

The chain has TRBV5-1 and TRBJ2-5; TRBD1 agrees at 7 bases. Germline CDR1 reads SGHRS; CDR2 reads YFSETQ. V shed 4 bases, J shed 2 bases, and the junction held 5 bases outside the gene matches. The CDR3 length is 14 residues. The DNA for the CDR3 is TGCGCCAGCAGCCCGGGACAGACACAAGAGACCCAGTACTTC. This encodes CASSPGQTQETQYF.

V and J are TRBV11-2 and TRBJ1-2; maybe TRBD1 (5 bases). V was shortened by 4 bases and J by 5 bases, with 17 bases between the two germline ends. The CDR3 sequence is 15 residues long. Germline V gives CDR1 SGHAT, CDR2 FQNNGV. In nucleotides, the CDR3 is TGTGCCAGCAGCTCCCGGCCGTGGGGGGGGTATGGCTACACCTTC. As protein: CASSSRPWGGYGYTF. The whole variable domain, remainder taken from reference TRBV11-2 and TRBJ1-2, is EAGVAQSPRYKIIEKRQSVAFWCNPISGHATLYWYQQILGQGPKLLIQFQNNGVVDDSQLPKDRFSAERLKGVDSTLKIQPAKLEDSAVYLCASSSRPWGGYGYTFGSGTRLTVV.

V usage is TRBV5-1 and J usage is TRBJ2-1; no clear D. Between the trimmed V and J ends, which lost 1 base and 8 bases, there was a span of 4 bases. The CDR3 length is 11 residues. Germline V gene sequence: CDR1 SGHRS, CDR2 YFSETQ. The CDR3, as DNA: TGCGCCAGCAGCTTGTATGATGAGCAGTTCTTC. Translated, it gives CASSLYDEQFF.

The chain has TRBV18 and TRBJ1-1; TRBD1 matches 9 bases. V lost 6 bases, J lost 6 bases, and 5 bases stayed unmatched. The germline gives CDR1 KGHSH, CDR2 LQKENI. The CDR3 loop spans 13 amino acids. CDR3 amino acids: CASSGDRAAEAFF. The CDR3 region has the DNA TGTGCCAGCTCGGGGGACAGGGCGGCTGAAGCTTTCTTT.

This clone was observed a handful of times. V is TRBV5-1 and J is TRBJ2-1; TRBD1 matches 7 bases. Germline CDR1 and CDR2: SGHRS and YFSETQ. This CDR3 has 17 residues. V was clipped by 0 bases and J by 2 bases; unmatched bases: 8. CDR3 DNA: TGCGCCAGCAGCTTGGCCTTTGCCAGGGGGACCTACAATGAGCAGTTCTTC. Translation: CASSLAFARGTYNEQFF.

The genes are TRBV5-1 and TRBJ2-1; possibly TRBD2 for D (5 bases). The V gene lost 1 base and the J gene lost 9 bases, with 14 bases spanning the gap. This CDR3 is built from 14 residues. Germline V gene sequence: CDR1 SGHRS, CDR2 YFSETQ. CDR3: CASSLRTPPGEQFF. As DNA, the CDR3 is TGCGCCAGCAGCTTGAGGACTCCTCCGGGTGAGCAGTTCTTC.

This sequence joins TRBV18 and TRBJ1-2; D is unresolved. V lost 3 bases, J lost 7 bases, and 15 bases lay in between. CDR1 KGHSH and CDR2 LQKENI come from the germline V gene. There are 14 residues in the CDR3. The CDR3 protein is CASSPSPPGPGYTF. The CDR3 DNA reads TGTGCCAGCTCACCTTCCCCCCCTGGGCCTGGCTACACCTTC.

The J gene is TRBJ1-5, the V gene TRBV19; TRBD1 is a possible D gene (5 bases). Germline assignment: CDR1 LNHDA and CDR2 SQIVND (reference sequence). This CDR3 contains 14 residues. V was clipped by 6 bases and J by 2 bases, with 11 bases between them. The CDR3 loop reads CASSGGSGNQPQHF. The CDR3 DNA reads TGTGCCAGTAGCGGGGGGAGCGGCAATCAGCCCCAGCATTTT.

This rearrangement joins TRBV5-4 to TRBJ1-4; D remains ambiguous. Germline V gives CDR1 SGHNT, CDR2 YYREEE (reference sequence). The CDR3 is 17 amino acids. V lost 2 bases, J lost 0 bases, and 14 bases lay in between. CDR3 sequence reads: CASSFGGGRSTNEKLFF. The CDR3 DNA is TGTGCCAGCAGCTTCGGTGGCGGCAGATCAACTAATGAAAAACTGTTTTTT.

The V and J genes are TRBV5-8 and TRBJ1-5; a possible D gene is TRBD1 (5 bases). Germline CDR1 and CDR2: SGHTS and YDEGEE. This CDR3 is built from 15 residues. The V gene lost 3 bases and the J gene lost 4 bases, with 14 bases spanning the gap. CDR3 protein: CASSSGFEVNQPQHF. Here the CDR3 DNA reads TGTGCCAGCAGCTCAGGGTTCGAGGTTAATCAGCCCCAGCATTTT.

This clone was recorded once. The chain couples TRBV4-1 to TRBJ2-6, with a possible D match to TRBD2 (6 bases). This CDR3 comprises 17 residues. V was shortened by 4 bases and J by 3 bases, with 16 bases between the two germline ends. CDR1 and CDR2 from the germline V gene are MGHRA and YSYEKL. CDR3 region: CASSPIRGLGGANVLTF. The CDR3 DNA reads TGCGCCAGCAGCCCGATCCGGGGGTTGGGTGGGGCCAACGTCCTGACTTTC.

This clone was observed at least ten times. This chain links TRBV10-3 with TRBJ2-1; D gene unclear. Germline V CDR1 and CDR2: ENHRY, SYGVKD. The V and J ends lost 8 bases and 8 bases respectively, with 4 bases between them. The CDR3 has 9 residues. Here the CDR3 DNA reads TGTGCCATCCCTGATGAGCAGTTCTTC. As protein: CAIPDEQFF.

The chain combines TRBV27 with TRBJ1-2, with a tentative D call TRBD1 (6 bases). This CDR3 contains 12 residues. CDR1 is MNHEY and CDR2 is SMNVEV in the germline V gene (reference sequence). The ends were cut back, 8 bases at V and 5 bases at J, with 12 bases in the middle. CDR3 residues: CASGQQTYGYTF. CDR3 DNA: TGTGCCAGCGGACAGCAAACGTATGGCTACACCTTC.

V gene TRBV7-3 combines with J gene TRBJ2-3; TRBD2 agrees at 8 bases. Germline CDR1 is SGHTA and CDR2 is FQGTGA. The CDR3 is made up of 16 amino acids. The V gene end was trimmed by 4 bases and the J gene end by 8 bases; junction bases not matched to a gene: 14. The CDR3 coding sequence is TGTGCCAGCAGCTCCCAGCCGGGACTAGTAGACCCTACGCAGTATTTT. It yields the protein CASSSQPGLVDPTQYF. Full variable domain (outside the CDR3, taken from reference TRBV7-3 and TRBJ2-3): GAGVSQTPSNKVTEKGKYVELRCDPISGHTALYWYRQSLGQGPEFLIYFQGTGAADDSGLPNDRFFAVRPEGSVSTLKIQRTERGDSAVYLCASSSQPGLVDPTQYFGPGTRLTVL.

The V call is TRBV5-4, the J call TRBJ2-7; the match to TRBD1 covers 7 bases. J was trimmed by 5 bases and V by 4 bases; bases with no gene match: 6. Germline loops: CDR1 SGHNT, CDR2 YYREEE (reference sequence). The CDR3 has 13 amino acids. The DNA of the CDR3 is TGTGCCAGCAGCCCGACAGGGCGCAACGAGCAGTACTTC. As protein: CASSPTGRNEQYF.

The gene calls are TRBV4-1 and TRBJ1-1; a possible D gene is TRBD1 (5 bases). The CDR3 totals 15 residues. The germline V gene has CDR1 MGHRA and CDR2 YSYEKL. V was clipped by 4 bases and J by 1 base, with 13 bases between them. The CDR3 loop is CASSRRHRQNTEAFF. CDR3 DNA sequence: TGCGCCAGCAGCCGCCGGCACAGGCAGAACACTGAAGCTTTCTTT.

V gene TRBV7-3 combines with J gene TRBJ2-1; tentative D call: TRBD2 (5 bases). Germline loops: CDR1 SGHTA, CDR2 FQGTGA. V was shortened by 2 bases and J by 6 bases, with 14 bases between the two germline ends. This CDR3 spans 15 amino acids. CDR3 residues: CASSLERLAGNEQFF. The CDR3 bases are TGTGCCAGCAGCTTAGAGCGGCTAGCTGGCAATGAGCAGTTCTTC.

The V gene is TRBV18, the J gene TRBJ1-6; 8 bases fit TRBD1. Per germline, CDR1 KGHSH and CDR2 LQKENI. The ends lost 6 bases at V and 10 bases at J; junction bases unmatched: 8. The CDR3 has 14 amino acids. The DNA for the CDR3 is TGTGCCAGCTCTGGGACAGGTTTAGGATCACCCCTCCACTTT. Its protein product is CASSGTGLGSPLHF.

CDR3 DNA: TGTGCTAGTGGTGCGGGACTAGCGGAAACGAGCTCCTACAATGAGCAGTTCTTC. Translated: CASGAGLAETSSYNEQFF. The J gene is TRBJ2-1, the V gene TRBV12-5; 11 bases are a match to TRBD2. The V segment lost 5 bases and the J segment 0 bases; nucleotides outside the gene matches: 9. The V gene's germline CDR1 is LGHNT and CDR2 FRNRAP. The CDR3 is 18 amino acids.